The next 23 T cell receptor beta chains were all read from a single sample in a study of T-cell memory formation after mild COVID-19. From the 5' RACE reads, TCRdb called clonotypes with MiXCR, one entry per CDR3 protein. The sample includes about 470,000 distinct CDR3 sequences, 25% of them seen just once. The source material was PBMCs or a T cell subset sorted from them (not recorded which). These TCRs come from an adult woman who had mild COVID-19 (a few samples of this study predate the infection). Cell type and time point are not known.

This chain joins TRBV5-1 and TRBJ1-1; D gene uncertain. The ends were cut back, 1 base at V and 5 bases at J, with 9 bases in the middle. There are 13 residues in the CDR3. Germline V gene data show CDR1 as SGHRS and CDR2 as YFSETQ. CDR3 sequence: CASSLTVGTEAFF. CDR3 DNA sequence: TGCGCCAGCAGCTTGACTGTCGGTACTGAAGCTTTCTTT.

This clonotype occurred once. The chain couples TRBV6-1 to TRBJ2-5; TRBD2 matches at 14 bases. Germline-derived CDR1 and CDR2 are MNHNS and SASEGT. The V gene end was trimmed by 5 bases and the J gene end by 6 bases; junction bases not matched to a gene: 5. The CDR3 loop spans 15 amino acids. Here the CDR3 DNA reads TGTGCCAGCAGTCTGACTAGCGGGAGGGAAAAGACCCAGTACTTC. Its protein is CASSLTSGREKTQYF.

The chain joins TRBV11-1 to TRBJ2-5; D is possibly TRBD1 or TRBD2 (5 bases each). V was pared by 5 bases and J by 1 base, with 11 bases between. The CDR3 contains 14 residues. CDR1 and CDR2 from the germline V gene are SGHAT and FQDESV (reference sequence). The CDR3 region is CASSRRGLQETQYF. For the CDR3, the DNA is TGTGCCAGCAGCCGTCGGGGCCTCCAAGAGACCCAGTACTTC. The full variable domain, rest sourced from reference TRBV11-1 and TRBJ2-5, is EAEVAQSPRYKITEKSQAVAFWCDPISGHATLYWYRQILGQGPELLVQFQDESVVDDSQLPKDRFSAERLKGVDSTLKIQPAELGDSAMYLCASSRRGLQETQYFGPGTRLLVL.

The rearrangement links TRBV18 to TRBJ1-2; D possibly corresponds to TRBD1 (6 bases). The CDR3 runs 14 residues. Trimming cost V 5 bases and J 2 bases, with 12 bases left between them. Germline CDR1 reads KGHSH; CDR2 reads LQKENI. The CDR3 coding sequence is TGTGCCAGCTCAGCTCCAGGGGTAAACTATGGCTACACCTTC. As protein: CASSAPGVNYGYTF. Full variable domain (remainder filled in from reference TRBV18 and TRBJ1-2): NAGVMQNPRHLVRRRGQEARLRCSPMKGHSHVYWYRQLPEEGLKFMVYLQKENIIDESGMPKERFSAEFPKEGPSILRIQQVVRGDSAAYFCASSAPGVNYGYTFGSGTRLTVV.

The V gene is TRBV27, the J gene TRBJ2-7; D is perhaps TRBD2 (5 bases). Germline V gene data show CDR1 as MNHEY and CDR2 as SMNVEV (reference sequence). CDR3 length: 12 amino acids. The V end was cut by 8 bases, the J end by 6 bases, with 14 bases between. The CDR3 spells CASGEGTGEQYF. CDR3 DNA: TGTGCCAGCGGTGAGGGAACGGGCGAGCAGTACTTC.

This clonotype turned up a few times. This chain joins TRBV20-1 and TRBJ1-2; the D is unclear. The CDR3 length is 15 residues. Germline V gene data show CDR1 as DFQATT and CDR2 as SNEGSKA (reference sequence). V lost 6 bases and J 4 bases, leaving 21 bases between the germline ends. The CDR3 loop reads CSAESREGRSYGYTF. The CDR3 nucleotides read TGCAGTGCGGAATCCCGCGAGGGCAGAAGCTATGGCTACACCTTC.

The chain links TRBV7-9 to TRBJ2-7, with D possibly TRBD1 on 5 matching bases. This CDR3 has 14 amino acids. CDR1 is SEHNR and CDR2 is FQNEAQ in the germline V gene (reference sequence). V lost 7 bases, J lost 2 bases, and 15 bases lay in between. Here the CDR3 reads CASTPGAGTYEQYF. The CDR3 DNA reads TGTGCCAGCACCCCCGGTGCAGGGACCTACGAGCAGTACTTC.

This clonotype came up a few times. J is TRBJ2-5 and V is TRBV9; 12 bases line up with TRBD2. This CDR3 spans 17 amino acids. Trimming at V came to 0 bases and at J to 5 bases, leaving 8 bases not matched to a gene. Germline V gene sequence: CDR1 SGDLS, CDR2 YYNGEE. Here the CDR3 reads CASSVDLAGGPGETQYF. DNA for the CDR3: TGTGCCAGCAGCGTAGACCTAGCGGGAGGGCCGGGGGAGACCCAGTACTTC. Looking up the rest from reference TRBV9 and TRBJ2-5 gives the full variable domain: DSGVTQTPKHLITATGQRVTLRCSPRSGDLSVYWYQQSLDQGLQFLIQYYNGEERAKGNILERFSAQQFPDLHSELNLSSLELGDSALYFCASSVDLAGGPGETQYFGPGTRLLVL.

The chain employs TRBV3-1 and TRBJ1-1; D call uncertain. Between the trimmed V and J ends, which lost 5 bases and 5 bases, there was a span of 12 bases. The length of the CDR3 is 13 residues. Germline assignment: CDR1 LGHDT and CDR2 YNNKEL (reference sequence). The CDR3 protein is CASSSTLETEAFF. In nucleotides, the CDR3 is TGTGCCAGCAGCTCTACTCTAGAGACTGAAGCTTTCTTT. The full variable domain, its missing parts supplied by reference TRBV3-1 and TRBJ1-1, is DTAVSQTPKYLVTQMGNDKSIKCEQNLGHDTMYWYKQDSKKFLKIMFSYNNKELIINETVPNRFSPKSPDKAHLNLHINSLELGDSAVYFCASSSTLETEAFFGQGTRLTVV.

The V gene is TRBV6-5, the J gene TRBJ2-6; D is unclear. In germline, CDR1 is MNHEY, CDR2 SVGAGI. The CDR3 totals 14 residues. Trimming left V 7 bases short and J 0 bases short, with 7 bases between. The CDR3 protein is CASNQTSGANVLTF. CDR3 DNA: TGTGCCAGCAATCAAACCTCTGGGGCCAACGTCCTGACTTTC.

This clonotype was counted only a few times. The CDR3 loop is CASSSTRDSYQPQHF. The CDR3 region has the DNA TGTGCCAGCAGCTCGACCCGGGACAGTTATCAGCCCCAGCATTTT. The chain joins TRBV7-2 to TRBJ1-5; TRBD1 aligns across 7 bases. This CDR3 is 15 amino acids long. Germline CDR1 and CDR2: SGHTA and FQGNSA. J was trimmed by 5 bases and V by 4 bases; bases with no gene match: 8. Together with reference TRBV7-2 and TRBJ1-5, the CDR3 gives the full variable domain: GAGVSQSPSNKVTEKGKDVELRCDPISGHTALYWYRQSLGQGLEFLIYFQGNSAPDKSGLPSDRFSAERTGGSVSTLTIQRTQQEDSAVYLCASSSTRDSYQPQHFGDGTRLSIL.

The rearrangement joins TRBV5-4 to TRBJ1-1; perhaps TRBD1 as D (6 bases). CDR3 length equals 13 residues. The V and J ends lost 1 base and 11 bases respectively, with 15 bases between them. Germline values: CDR1 SGHNT, CDR2 YYREEE (reference sequence). CDR3 region: CASSLSTGRSAFF. In DNA form, the CDR3 reads TGTGCCAGCAGCTTGTCTACAGGGAGGTCGGCTTTCTTT.

A few counts support this clonotype. V gene TRBV7-9 combines with J gene TRBJ2-6, with TRBD1 matching over 7 bases. The length of the CDR3 is 18 residues. Unmatched junction bases numbered 11, after V lost 6 bases and J lost 0 bases. The germline gives CDR1 SEHNR, CDR2 FQNEAQ (reference sequence). CDR3 sequence reads: CASSYPRDSLSGANVLTF. In nucleotides, the CDR3 is TGTGCCAGCAGTTACCCCCGGGACAGCCTCTCTGGGGCCAACGTCCTGACTTTC.

This chain uses TRBV20-1 with TRBJ1-2; weak D call: TRBD1 (6 bases). The germline CDR1 and CDR2 sequences are DFQATT and SNEGSKA (reference sequence). The ends were cut back, 5 bases at V and 3 bases at J, with 13 bases in the middle. The CDR3 has 13 residues. CDR3 sequence: CSAAQGADYGYTF. DNA for the CDR3: TGCAGTGCTGCACAGGGAGCGGACTATGGCTACACCTTC.

The chain recombines TRBV28 with TRBJ2-7; D unclear. V lost 5 bases, J lost 4 bases, and 6 bases lay in between. The CDR3 runs 11 residues. CDR1 and CDR2 (germline): MDHEN, SYDVKM. Here the CDR3 reads CASSTKYEQYF. CDR3 sequence (DNA): TGTGCCAGCAGTACGAAATACGAGCAGTACTTC.

This clonotype was observed a handful of times. V is TRBV12-3 or TRBV12-4 and J is TRBJ2-3; no reliable D call. V was shortened by 7 bases and J by 0 bases, with 17 bases between the two germline ends. This CDR3 contains 16 residues. The CDR3 coding sequence is TGTGCCAGCATCCCATGGGCACTTCATAGCACAGATACGCAGTATTTT. It translates to CASIPWALHSTDTQYF.

The chain uses TRBV29-1 and TRBJ2-2, with D tentatively TRBD1 (6 bases). The CDR3 has 15 amino acids. The germline CDR1 and CDR2 sequences are SQVTM and ANQGSEA. V lost 4 bases and J 4 bases, leaving 16 bases between the germline ends. The CDR3 nucleotides read TGCAGCGTTGGTACGGTGGGGGCGGTCACCGGGGAGCTGTTTTTT. It codes for CSVGTVGAVTGELFF.

This clonotype showed up just a few times. The chain joins TRBV7-8 to TRBJ2-3; a weak D match, TRBD2 (6 bases). The CDR3 runs 17 residues. Germline CDR1 reads SGHVS; CDR2 reads FQNEAQ. V was clipped by 4 bases and J by 0 bases, with 17 bases between them. The CDR3 reads CASSSGGEFPSTDTQYF. The CDR3 nucleotides read TGTGCCAGCAGCTCAGGAGGGGAGTTCCCAAGCACAGATACGCAGTATTTT.

This CDR3 reads CASSQDRRGELFF. The CDR3 bases are TGCGCCAGCAGCCAAGATCGTCGGGGGGAGCTGTTTTTT. V and J are TRBV4-3 and TRBJ2-2; D is unresolved. The germline gives CDR1 LGHNA, CDR2 YSLEER. CDR3 length: 13 amino acids. Trimming removed 0 bases at V and 8 bases at J, with 7 bases between.

This rearrangement joins TRBV20-1 to TRBJ1-4, with TRBD1 as a possible D gene (5 bases). V was trimmed by 3 bases and J by 2 bases, leaving 13 bases between them. The CDR3 has 15 residues. Germline loops: CDR1 DFQATT, CDR2 SNEGSKA (reference sequence). CDR3 amino acids: CSARASGTTNEKLFF. Here the CDR3 DNA reads TGCAGTGCTAGGGCCTCCGGGACTACTAATGAAAAACTGTTTTTT.

The rearrangement joins TRBV28 to TRBJ2-2, with D perhaps matching TRBD1 or TRBD2 (6 bases each). V lost 5 bases and J 1 base, leaving 8 bases between the germline ends. The CDR3 extends over 14 amino acids. The germline V gene encodes CDR1 MDHEN and CDR2 SYDVKM. The CDR3 is CASSGGLNTGELFF. In DNA form, the CDR3 reads TGTGCCAGCAGTGGGGGGCTGAACACCGGGGAGCTGTTTTTT.

The V call is TRBV19, the J call TRBJ1-2; TRBD1 is a possible D gene (6 bases). CDR1 and CDR2 (germline): LNHDA, SQIVND (reference sequence). Trimming took off 2 bases at V and 5 bases at J, with 12 bases between the two ends. The length of the CDR3 is 14 residues. The CDR3 sequence: CASSIRAGDYGYTF. Written as DNA, the CDR3 is TGTGCCAGTAGTATAAGAGCAGGGGATTATGGCTACACCTTC.

This chain joins TRBV29-1 and TRBJ1-2, with 8 bases fitting TRBD1. CDR3 length equals 13 residues. Per the germline V gene, CDR1 is SQVTM and CDR2 is ANQGSEA. The trim removed 8 bases at V and 2 bases at J, leaving 7 bases unmatched. The CDR3 nucleotides read TGCAGCTCTCAGGGGACAGGAAACTATGGCTACACCTTC. Its translation is CSSQGTGNYGYTF.